The 26 T cell receptor beta chains below all came from one sample that was sequenced in a study of blood T cell repertoires in COVID-19. Repertoires were generated with immunoSEQ multiplex PCR, while TCRdb's copy carries only in-frame clones and drops some. The data hold approximately 89,000 clones, with about 92% observed a single time. The sample comprised peripheral blood. These receptor sequences come from a woman between 55 and 75 years old with active COVID-19.

This chain connects TRBV10-3 to TRBJ1-5, with 8 nucleotides matching TRBD1. Germline CDR1 and CDR2: ENHRY and SYGVKD. The CDR3 sequence is 12 residues long. The V segment lost 6 bases and the J segment 5 bases; nucleotides outside the gene matches: 0. CDR3 sequence (DNA): TGTGCCATCAGGGGACAGGATCAGCCCCAGCATTTT. Translating it yields CAIRGQDQPQHF.

V usage is TRBV11-2 and J usage is TRBJ2-3; possibly TRBD2 for D (7 bases). V dropped 6 bases and J dropped 4 bases, with 14 bases sitting between them. Germline assignment: CDR1 SGHAT and CDR2 FQNNGV. CDR3 length equals 14 residues. The CDR3 DNA reads TGTGCCAGCAGTCGGCCGGGGGGCTCAGATACGCAGTATTTT. It yields the protein CASSRPGGSDTQYF.

About this clone: The sample has other DNA sequences that encode this CDR3 too. The rearrangement joins TRBV6-1 to TRBJ1-2; D not resolved. Per germline, CDR1 MNHNS and CDR2 SASEGT. The CDR3 totals 12 residues. V was clipped by 2 bases and J by 4 bases, with 5 bases between them. The CDR3 DNA sequence: TGTGCCAGCAGTGAAAACAGCTATGGCTACACCTTC. Translating gives CASSENSYGYTF.

This clone has just one count. This sequence joins TRBV3-1 (or the pseudogene TRBV3-2) and TRBJ2-7; D remains unclear. The germline V gene encodes CDR1 LGHDT and CDR2 YNNKEL (reference sequence). The V end was cut by 5 bases, the J end by 5 bases, with 7 bases between. CDR3 size: 11 residues. The CDR3 here is CASSLGDEQYF. CDR3 sequence (DNA): TGTGCCAGCAGCTTAGGAGACGAGCAGTACTTC.

V is TRBV7-9 and J is TRBJ2-3; unclear D gene. Trimming shortened V by 6 bases and J by 1 base, and 11 bases separated the two germline ends. The germline CDR1 and CDR2 sequences are SEHNR and FQNEAQ (reference sequence). CDR3 size: 14 residues. The CDR3 spells CASSKVAGTDTQYF. The CDR3 DNA sequence: TGTGCCAGCAGTAAAGTGGCTGGCACAGATACGCAGTATTTT. The full variable domain, completed using reference TRBV7-9 and TRBJ2-3, is DTGVSQNPRHKITKRGQNVTFRCDPISEHNRLYWYRQTLGQGPEFLTYFQNEAQLEKSRLLSDRFSAERPKGSFSTLEIQRTEQGDSAMYLCASSKVAGTDTQYFGPGTRLTVL.

This clone occurred once. The V call is TRBV24-1, the J call TRBJ2-5; 9 nucleotides line up with TRBD1. Germline CDR1 and CDR2: KGHDR and SFDVKD. This CDR3 has 15 amino acids. J gave up 5 bases and V 2 bases, and 5 bases lay outside the gene matches. CDR3 residues: CATSDWGQGRETQYF. CDR3 nucleotides: TGTGCCACCAGTGATTGGGGACAGGGCCGGGAGACCCAGTACTTC.

This chain connects TRBV9 to TRBJ1-2, with 12 nucleotides matching TRBD1. Germline V CDR1 and CDR2: SGDLS, YYNGEE. CDR3 length: 17 residues. V lost 3 bases and J lost 3; bases outside the gene matches: 9. DNA for the CDR3: TGTGCCAGCAGCGGGGGACAGGGGGCTAGGGAGGACTATGGCTACACCTTC. Translated, it gives CASSGGQGAREDYGYTF.

This chain connects TRBV10-1 to TRBJ2-3; D unresolved. The V end was cut by 0 bases, the J end by 6 bases, with 4 bases between. Germline-derived CDR1 and CDR2 are WNHNN and SYGVQD (reference sequence). CDR3 length: 12 amino acids. The CDR3 loop is CASSESPDTQYF. The CDR3 region has the DNA TGCGCCAGCAGTGAGTCCCCGGATACGCAGTATTTT.

V usage is TRBV19 and J usage is TRBJ2-3, with D hard to call. CDR3 size: 13 residues. V was pared by 4 bases and J by 2 bases, with 7 bases between. Per germline, CDR1 LNHDA and CDR2 SQIVND (reference sequence). CDR3 residues: CASSTRITDTQYF. CDR3 nucleotide sequence: TGTGCCAGTAGTACCAGGATCACAGATACGCAGTATTTT.

The rearrangement uses TRBV9 and TRBJ1-2, with D possibly TRBD1 on 6 matching bases. Deletions cut 4 bases from V and 8 bases from J, with 18 bases between. Looked up from germline, CDR1 is SGDLS and CDR2 is YYNGEE. The CDR3 has 14 amino acids. The CDR3 DNA is TGTGCCAGCAGCATACTAGACAGGACGGTCGGCTACACCTTC. Protein product: CASSILDRTVGYTF.

The genes are TRBV3-1 (or the pseudogene TRBV3-2) and TRBJ2-5, with 12 bases that match TRBD2. Germline values: CDR1 LGHDT, CDR2 YNNKEL (reference sequence). This CDR3 comprises 20 residues. V was pared by 4 bases and J by 7 bases, with 22 bases of the junction left unmatched. The CDR3 is CASSRLGTSGRSPQVVTQYF. DNA for the CDR3: TGTGCCAGCAGCCGCTTGGGAACTAGCGGGAGGTCCCCCCAAGTTGTGACCCAGTACTTC.

This sequence joins TRBV7-8 and TRBJ2-7, with 11 bases lining up with TRBD2. V trimming: 8 bases; J trimming: 3 bases; junction bases outside the gene matches: 3. The CDR3 is made up of 13 amino acids. Germline V gene data show CDR1 as SGHVS and CDR2 as FQNEAQ. The CDR3 region is CASRLAGIYEQYF. The CDR3 coding sequence is TGTGCCAGCCGACTAGCGGGGATCTACGAGCAGTACTTC.

The chain couples TRBV28 to TRBJ2-1; 12 bases fit TRBD2. Germline CDR1 is MDHEN and CDR2 is SYDVKM. Trimming at V came to 6 bases and at J to 8 bases, leaving 8 bases not matched to a gene. The CDR3 is 15 amino acids. The DNA of the CDR3 is TGTGCCAGCAGCTCACTAGCGGGAGGTACCGATGAGCAGTTCTTC. It codes for CASSSLAGGTDEQFF. Full variable domain (remainder filled in from reference TRBV28 and TRBJ2-1): DVKVTQSSRYLVKRTGEKVFLECVQDMDHENMFWYRQDPGLGLRLIYFSYDVKMKEKGDIPEGYSVSREKKERFSLILESASTNQTSMYLCASSSLAGGTDEQFFGPGTRLTVL.

The rearrangement joins TRBV5-6 to TRBJ2-1, with 7 bases matching TRBD2. The germline V gene encodes CDR1 SGHDT and CDR2 YYEEEE. This CDR3 comprises 15 residues. The V segment lost 3 bases and the J segment 5 bases; nucleotides outside the gene matches: 8. The CDR3 loop reads CASSSLAGGNNEQFF. In nucleotides, the CDR3 is TGTGCCAGCAGCTCCTTAGCGGGTGGGAACAATGAGCAGTTCTTC.

The chain carries TRBV5-1 and TRBJ2-3, with 7 bases aligning to TRBD1. The CDR3 runs to 14 residues. The junction had 5 bases not matched to a gene; V was cut back by 4 bases and J by 3 bases. Germline CDR1 reads SGHRS; CDR2 reads YFSETQ. The DNA for the CDR3 is TGCGCCAGCAGCGCCCGACAGGGAACAGATACGCAGTATTTT. Translated, it gives CASSARQGTDTQYF.

V usage is TRBV3-1 (or the pseudogene TRBV3-2) and J usage is TRBJ1-5; D is uncertain. Germline-derived CDR1 and CDR2 are LGHDT and YNNKEL (reference sequence). CDR3 length: 14 residues. Between the trimmed V and J ends, which lost 4 bases and 7 bases, there was a span of 14 bases. CDR3 in amino acids: CASSRSRSGQPQHF. CDR3 DNA: TGTGCCAGCAGCCGAAGCAGGAGCGGACAGCCCCAGCATTTT.

CDR3 nucleotide sequence: TGTGCCAGCAGCTTGGGGGACAGCCACTATGGCTACACCTTC. Encoded protein: CASSLGDSHYGYTF. This sequence joins TRBV11-2 and TRBJ1-2; TRBD1 matches 7 bases. Trimming cost V 3 bases and J 3 bases; bases outside gene matches: 4. Germline CDR1 is SGHAT and CDR2 is FQNNGV. This CDR3 comprises 14 residues.

The gene calls are TRBV6-6 and TRBJ1-1; possibly TRBD1 for D (6 bases). Germline values: CDR1 MNHNY, CDR2 SVGAGI (reference sequence). The V end lost 5 bases, the J end lost 8 bases, and 21 bases lay between the germline ends. This CDR3 contains 15 residues. The CDR3 bases are TGTGCCAGCAGTCCCTCCCCTGGGGGCAGTCGGGAAGCTTTCTTT. Its translation is CASSPSPGGSREAFF.

This clone turned up a few times. V and J are TRBV2 and TRBJ1-6; the D is unclear. This CDR3 spans 16 amino acids. V was cut by 7 bases and J by 5 bases, with 18 bases left in between. Per the germline V gene, CDR1 is SNHLY and CDR2 is FYNNEI. CDR3 sequence reads: CASTLRRTPNNSPLHF. As DNA, the CDR3 is TGTGCCAGCACCCTAAGGCGGACTCCGAATAATTCACCCCTCCACTTT.

This clone was seen a handful of times. The chain uses TRBV27 and TRBJ1-5; possible D gene TRBD1, 5 bases. V dropped 3 bases and J dropped 3 bases, with 9 bases sitting between them. Per the germline V gene, CDR1 is MNHEY and CDR2 is SMNVEV (reference sequence). This CDR3 has 14 amino acids. Here the CDR3 reads CASSFLGVNQPQHF. In nucleotides, the CDR3 is TGTGCCAGCAGTTTCTTAGGGGTCAATCAGCCCCAGCATTTT.

The V and J genes are TRBV12-5 and TRBJ1-5; D is possibly TRBD1 (6 bases). The germline CDR1 and CDR2 sequences are LGHNT and FRNRAP. This CDR3 has 14 amino acids. V lost 6 bases and J 5 bases, leaving 14 bases between the germline ends. The CDR3 DNA sequence: TGTGCTAGTGGACCCGGACAGTATCATCAGCCCCAGCATTTT. Its protein is CASGPGQYHQPQHF.

The chain combines TRBV27 with TRBJ2-1; 12 bases agree with TRBD2. The V gene end was trimmed by 3 bases and the J gene end by 8 bases; junction bases not matched to a gene: 5. The CDR3 extends over 15 amino acids. Germline V gene lookup returns CDR1 MNHEY and CDR2 SMNVEV (reference sequence). The CDR3: CASSFPSGGDDEQFF. CDR3 sequence (DNA): TGTGCCAGCAGTTTCCCTAGCGGGGGGGACGATGAGCAGTTCTTC.

The rearrangement uses TRBV30 and TRBJ1-2; D gene unclear. The ends were cut back, 3 bases at V and 4 bases at J, with 18 bases in the middle. CDR3 length: 15 residues. Germline loops: CDR1 GTSNPN, CDR2 SVGIG (reference sequence). DNA for the CDR3: TGTGCCTGGAGAGGCCCCGGAGGACTTTTCTATGGCTACACCTTC. It yields the protein CAWRGPGGLFYGYTF.

The V and J genes are TRBV5-4 and TRBJ2-1; 7 positions match TRBD1. This CDR3 has 16 residues. The V gene end was trimmed by 3 bases and the J gene end by 2 bases; junction bases not matched to a gene: 8. Germline V gene sequence: CDR1 SGHNT, CDR2 YYREEE (reference sequence). This chain's CDR3 is CASSSSDRVAYNEQFF. The CDR3 DNA is TGTGCCAGCAGCTCCTCCGACAGGGTCGCCTACAATGAGCAGTTCTTC.

V usage is TRBV7-8 and J usage is TRBJ2-7; 8 positions match TRBD1. The CDR3 runs to 16 residues. Germline-derived CDR1 and CDR2 are SGHVS and FQNEAQ. The V gene end was trimmed by 2 bases and the J gene end by 6 bases; junction bases not matched to a gene: 12. CDR3 coding DNA: TGTGCCAGCAGCTTACAACCGCGCGGACAGGGAACCGAGCAGTACTTC. This codes for CASSLQPRGQGTEQYF.

This chain connects TRBV5-4 to TRBJ1-4; 8 bases map to TRBD1. Germline CDR1 SGHNT, CDR2 YYREEE (reference sequence). This CDR3 has 15 amino acids. Losses at the gene ends were 2 bases for V and 5 bases for J; bases not matched to a gene: 5. The DNA for the CDR3 is TGTGCCAGCAGCTTACGGACAGGGAGGAATGAAAAACTGTTTTTT. It yields the protein CASSLRTGRNEKLFF.